This is a list of T cell receptor beta chains from one sample in a study of OX40 agonist ivuxolimab in advanced cancers. Clones were sequenced by immunoSEQ multiplex PCR, and TCRdb holds only the in-frame ones, with some missing. The sample holds 70,000 to 85,000 clones; roughly 84% are singletons and the top ten take more than 2%. Here the sequenced sample was CD4+ or CD8+ T cells sorted from blood, taken in a trial of the OX40 agonist ivuxolimab. The source of these receptors is an adult with an advanced solid tumor such as melanoma, head and neck, liver or kidney cancer. The CDR3 runs from the conserved cysteine through the conserved F or W. Fields, in order: CDR3 length, J gene, D gene, V gene, clone size, CDR3 protein, CDR3 DNA. D genes are given only for firm matches. For some rows the clone size is stated as once, few or many, or as a class when expanded; others skip it.

13	TRBJ1-2	TRBD1	TRBV7-2	.	CASLMGQNYGYTF	TGTGCCAGCTTAATGGGACAGAACTATGGCTACACCTTC
17	TRBJ2-3	.	TRBV5-8	once	CASSPGFLASSRDTQYF	TGTGCCAGCAGTCCGGGGTTTCTAGCGTCGAGTCGGGATACGCAGTATTTT
13	TRBJ2-2	.	TRBV5-1	.	CASSLQTTGELFF	TGCGCCAGCAGCTTACAGACCACCGGGGAGCTGTTTTTT
16	TRBJ2-1	TRBD2	TRBV27	once	CASSATSGRVYNEQFF	TGTGCCAGCAGTGCAACTAGCGGGAGAGTGTACAATGAGCAGTTCTTC
13	TRBJ2-5	TRBD2	TRBV28	.	CASSSRARGAQYF	TGTGCCAGCAGTTCCCGGGCCCGGGGGGCCCAGTACTTC
12	TRBJ2-7	.	TRBV5-5	once	CASSSRRYEQYF	TGTGCCAGCAGCTCGCGTAGATACGAGCAGTACTTC
14	TRBJ2-2	.	TRBV7-2	.	CASSLGPRTGELFF	TGTGCCAGCAGCTTAGGGCCCCGTACCGGGGAGCTGTTTTTT
15	TRBJ1-4	TRBD1	TRBV5-1	.	CASSSGGATNEKLFF	TGCGCCAGCAGCTCAGGGGGTGCAACTAATGAAAAACTGTTTTTT
18	TRBJ2-5	TRBD2	TRBV7-9	.	CASSLVPSGRAGGETQYF	TGTGCCAGCAGCTTAGTTCCTAGCGGGAGGGCCGGGGGAGAGACCCAGTACTTC
15	TRBJ2-1	.	TRBV7-3	.	CASSVQTGLRNEQFF	TGTGCCAGCAGCGTACAGACCGGTCTAAGGAATGAGCAGTTCTTC
13	TRBJ2-7	.	TRBV27	.	CASRWTGGHEQYF	TGTGCCAGCAGGTGGACCGGGGGCCACGAGCAGTACTTC
13	TRBJ2-2	.	TRBV7-3	.	CASSRGSTGELFF	TGTGCCAGCAGCAGGGGGAGTACCGGGGAGCTGTTTTTT
14	TRBJ1-2	.	TRBV27	once	CASGVRGAFSRYTF	TGTGCCAGCGGGGTTAGGGGCGCATTTAGCCGCTACACCTTC
16	TRBJ2-1	TRBD2	TRBV7-3	.	CASSLRAGVSYNEQFF	TGTGCCAGCAGCTTAAGAGCGGGAGTCTCCTACAATGAGCAGTTCTTC
11	TRBJ1-1	.	TRBV20-1	many	CSAVPERQAFF	TGCAGTGCCGTGCCGGAGCGCCAAGCTTTCTTT
16	TRBJ2-4	TRBD1	TRBV28	.	CASRATGGEKLNIQYF	TGTGCCAGCAGGGCGACAGGGGGCGAAAAGTTAAACATTCAGTACTTC
17	TRBJ2-5	TRBD2	TRBV15	.	CATSEGLAGLVRETQYF	TGTGCCACCTCTGAAGGACTAGCGGGATTGGTTCGGGAGACCCAGTACTTC
14	TRBJ2-7	.	TRBV7-2	few	CASSAYRTTYEQYF	TGTGCCAGCAGCGCATACAGGACTACCTACGAGCAGTACTTC